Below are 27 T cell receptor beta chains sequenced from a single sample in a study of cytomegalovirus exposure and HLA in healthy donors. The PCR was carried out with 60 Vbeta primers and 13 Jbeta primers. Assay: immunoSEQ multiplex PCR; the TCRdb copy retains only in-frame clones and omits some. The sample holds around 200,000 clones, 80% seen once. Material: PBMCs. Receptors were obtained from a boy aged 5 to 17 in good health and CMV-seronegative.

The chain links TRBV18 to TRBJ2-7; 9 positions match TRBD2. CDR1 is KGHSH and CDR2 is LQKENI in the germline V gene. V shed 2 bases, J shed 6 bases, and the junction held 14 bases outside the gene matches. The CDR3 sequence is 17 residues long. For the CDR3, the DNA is TGTGCCAGCTCACCAGTCGGCGTCCTAGCGGGACCATCCGAGCAGTACTTC. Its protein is CASSPVGVLAGPSEQYF.

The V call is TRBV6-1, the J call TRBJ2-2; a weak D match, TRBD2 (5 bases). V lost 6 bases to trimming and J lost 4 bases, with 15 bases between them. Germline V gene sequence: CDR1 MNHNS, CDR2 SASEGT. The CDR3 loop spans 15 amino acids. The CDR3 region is CASRRTGVGTGELFF. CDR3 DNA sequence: TGTGCCAGCAGACGGACTGGCGTAGGCACCGGGGAGCTGTTTTTT.

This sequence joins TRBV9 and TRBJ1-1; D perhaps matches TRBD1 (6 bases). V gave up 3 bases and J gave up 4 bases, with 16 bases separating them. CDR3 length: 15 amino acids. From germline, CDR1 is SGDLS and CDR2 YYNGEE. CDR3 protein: CASSATQGSGTEAFF. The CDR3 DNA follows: TGTGCCAGCAGCGCGACTCAGGGGTCGGGCACTGAAGCTTTCTTT.

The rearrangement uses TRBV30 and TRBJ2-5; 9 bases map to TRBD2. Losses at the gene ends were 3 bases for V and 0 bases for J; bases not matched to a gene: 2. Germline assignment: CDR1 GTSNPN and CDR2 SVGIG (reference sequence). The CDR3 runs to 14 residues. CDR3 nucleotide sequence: TGTGCCTGGAGGACTAGCGGTTACCAAGAGACCCAGTACTTC. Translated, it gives CAWRTSGYQETQYF.

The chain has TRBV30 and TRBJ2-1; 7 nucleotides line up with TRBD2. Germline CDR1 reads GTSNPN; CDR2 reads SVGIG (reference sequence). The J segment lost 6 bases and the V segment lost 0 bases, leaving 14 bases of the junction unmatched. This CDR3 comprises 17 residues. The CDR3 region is CAWSVRGRGLLPNEQFF. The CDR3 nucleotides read TGTGCCTGGAGTGTACGGGGGAGGGGACTACTCCCCAATGAGCAGTTCTTC. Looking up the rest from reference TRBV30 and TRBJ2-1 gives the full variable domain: SQTIHQWPATLVQPVGSPLSLECTVEGTSNPNLYWYRQAAGRGLQLLFYSVGIGQISSEVPQNLSASRPQDRQFILSSKKLLLSDSGFYLCAWSVRGRGLLPNEQFFGPGTRLTVL.

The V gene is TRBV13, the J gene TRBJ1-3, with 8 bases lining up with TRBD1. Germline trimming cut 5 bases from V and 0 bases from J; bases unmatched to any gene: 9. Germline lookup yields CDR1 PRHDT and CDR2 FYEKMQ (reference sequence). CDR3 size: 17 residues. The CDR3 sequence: CASSEPYRGSSGNTIYF. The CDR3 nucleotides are TGTGCCAGCAGCGAGCCTTACAGGGGGAGCTCTGGAAACACCATATATTTT.

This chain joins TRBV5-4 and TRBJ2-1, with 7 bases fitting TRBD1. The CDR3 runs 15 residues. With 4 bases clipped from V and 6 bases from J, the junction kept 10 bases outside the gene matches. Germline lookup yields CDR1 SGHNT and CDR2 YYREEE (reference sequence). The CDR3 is CASSHGTARVNEQFF. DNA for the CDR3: TGTGCCAGCAGCCATGGGACAGCCCGGGTCAATGAGCAGTTCTTC.

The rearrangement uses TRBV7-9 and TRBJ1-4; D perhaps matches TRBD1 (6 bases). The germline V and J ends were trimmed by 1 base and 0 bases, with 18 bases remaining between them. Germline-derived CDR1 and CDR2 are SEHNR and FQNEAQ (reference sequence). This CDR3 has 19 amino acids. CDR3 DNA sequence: TGTGCCAGCAGCTTAGGTCGAGTGCGGGGGGCACCAACTAATGAAAAACTGTTTTTT. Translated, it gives CASSLGRVRGAPTNEKLFF. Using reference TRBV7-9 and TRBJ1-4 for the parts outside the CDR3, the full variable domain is DTGVSQNPRHKITKRGQNVTFRCDPISEHNRLYWYRQTLGQGPEFLTYFQNEAQLEKSRLLSDRFSAERPKGSFSTLEIQRTEQGDSAMYLCASSLGRVRGAPTNEKLFFGSGTQLSVL.

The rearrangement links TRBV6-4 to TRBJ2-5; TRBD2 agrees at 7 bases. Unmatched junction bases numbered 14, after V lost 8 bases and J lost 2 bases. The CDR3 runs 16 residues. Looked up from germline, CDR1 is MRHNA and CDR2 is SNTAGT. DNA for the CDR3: TGTGCCAGCCGCGCAGGGTGGAGCGGGGCACAAGAGACCCAGTACTTC. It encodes CASRAGWSGAQETQYF.

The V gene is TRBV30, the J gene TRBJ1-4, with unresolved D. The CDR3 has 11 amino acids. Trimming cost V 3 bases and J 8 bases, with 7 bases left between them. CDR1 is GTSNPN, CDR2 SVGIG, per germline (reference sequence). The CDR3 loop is CAWSPGEKLFF. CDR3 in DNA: TGTGCCTGGAGCCCGGGGGAAAAACTGTTTTTT.

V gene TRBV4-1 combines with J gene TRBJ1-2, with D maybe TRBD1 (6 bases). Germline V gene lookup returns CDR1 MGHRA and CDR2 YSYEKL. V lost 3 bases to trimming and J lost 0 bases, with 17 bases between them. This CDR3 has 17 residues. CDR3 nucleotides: TGCGCCAGCAGCCAGGTTACCGGGACAAGGTCTAACTATGGCTACACCTTC. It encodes CASSQVTGTRSNYGYTF.

The CDR3, as DNA: TGTGCCAGTAAGTGGACAGCTCCTAATGAAAAACTGTTTTTT. Translated, it gives CASKWTAPNEKLFF. The genes are TRBV19 and TRBJ1-4; D might be TRBD1 (6 bases). CDR3 size: 14 residues. Germline assignment: CDR1 LNHDA and CDR2 SQIVND (reference sequence). The V gene lost 7 bases and the J gene lost 3 bases, with 12 bases spanning the gap.

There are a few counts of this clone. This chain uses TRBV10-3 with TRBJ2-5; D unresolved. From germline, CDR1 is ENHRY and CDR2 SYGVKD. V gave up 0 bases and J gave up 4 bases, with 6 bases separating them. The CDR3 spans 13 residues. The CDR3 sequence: CAISESTLETQYF. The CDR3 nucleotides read TGTGCCATCAGTGAGTCGACTCTAGAGACCCAGTACTTC.

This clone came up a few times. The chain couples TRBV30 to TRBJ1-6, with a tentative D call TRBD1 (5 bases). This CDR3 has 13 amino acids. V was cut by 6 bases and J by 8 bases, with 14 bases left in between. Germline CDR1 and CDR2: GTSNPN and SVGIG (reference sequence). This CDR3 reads CACSGAPDSPLHF. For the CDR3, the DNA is TGTGCCTGTAGCGGGGCGCCTGATTCACCCCTCCACTTT.

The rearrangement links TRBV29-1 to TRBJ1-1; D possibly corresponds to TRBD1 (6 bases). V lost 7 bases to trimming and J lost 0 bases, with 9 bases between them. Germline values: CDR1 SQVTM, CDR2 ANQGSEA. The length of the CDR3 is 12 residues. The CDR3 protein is CSGYRVNTEAFF. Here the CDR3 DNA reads TGCAGCGGGTACAGGGTGAACACTGAAGCTTTCTTT.

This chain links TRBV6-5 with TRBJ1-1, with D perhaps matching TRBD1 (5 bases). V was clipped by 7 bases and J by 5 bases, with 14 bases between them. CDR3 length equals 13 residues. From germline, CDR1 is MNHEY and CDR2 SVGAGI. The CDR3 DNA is TGTGCCAGCAACCGGCTGGGGGGAACTGAAGCTTTCTTT. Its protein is CASNRLGGTEAFF.

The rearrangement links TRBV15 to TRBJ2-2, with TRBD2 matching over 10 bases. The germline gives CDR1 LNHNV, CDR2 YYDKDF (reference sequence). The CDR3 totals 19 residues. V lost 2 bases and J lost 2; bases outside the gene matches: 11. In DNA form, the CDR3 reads TGTGCCACCAGCAGACCCCGGAATCTAGCGGGGGCAAACACCGGGGAGCTGTTTTTT. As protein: CATSRPRNLAGANTGELFF. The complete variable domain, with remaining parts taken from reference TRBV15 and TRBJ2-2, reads DAMVIQNPRYQVTQFGKPVTLSCSQTLNHNVMYWYQQKSSQAPKLLFHYYDKDFNNEADTPDNFQSRRPNTSFCFLDIRSPGLGDTAMYLCATSRPRNLAGANTGELFFGEGSRLTVL.

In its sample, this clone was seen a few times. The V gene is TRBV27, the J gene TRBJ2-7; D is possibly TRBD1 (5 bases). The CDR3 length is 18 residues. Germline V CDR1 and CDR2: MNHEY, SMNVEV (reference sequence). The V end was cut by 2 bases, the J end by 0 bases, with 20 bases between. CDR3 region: CASSLVWGVGLDSYEQYF. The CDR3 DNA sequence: TGTGCCAGCAGTTTAGTTTGGGGCGTCGGTCTCGACTCCTACGAGCAGTACTTC.

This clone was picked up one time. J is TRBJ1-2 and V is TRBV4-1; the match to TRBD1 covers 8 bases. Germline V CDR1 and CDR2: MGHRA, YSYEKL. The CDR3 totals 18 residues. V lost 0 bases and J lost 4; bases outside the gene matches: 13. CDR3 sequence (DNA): TGCGCCAGCAGCCAAGATCCCTCCCAGGGGGCCACGGGCTATGGCTACACCTTC. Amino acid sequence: CASSQDPSQGATGYGYTF.

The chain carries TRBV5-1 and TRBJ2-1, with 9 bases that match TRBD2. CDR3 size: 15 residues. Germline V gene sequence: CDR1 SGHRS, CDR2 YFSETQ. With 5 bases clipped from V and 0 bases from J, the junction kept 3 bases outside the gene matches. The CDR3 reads CASRAGGSSYNEQFF. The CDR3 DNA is TGCGCCAGCAGAGCGGGGGGAAGCTCCTACAATGAGCAGTTCTTC.

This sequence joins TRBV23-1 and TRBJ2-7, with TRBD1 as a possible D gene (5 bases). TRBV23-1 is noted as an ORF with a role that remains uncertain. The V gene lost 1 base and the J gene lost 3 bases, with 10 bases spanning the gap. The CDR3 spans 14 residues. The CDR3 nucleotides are TGCGCCAGCAGTCAATTGAACGGACACTACGAGCAGTACTTC. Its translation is CASSQLNGHYEQYF.

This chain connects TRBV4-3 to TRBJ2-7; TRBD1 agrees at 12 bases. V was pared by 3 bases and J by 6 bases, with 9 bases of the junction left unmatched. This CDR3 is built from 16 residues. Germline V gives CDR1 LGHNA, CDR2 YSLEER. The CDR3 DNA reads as TGCGCCAGCAGCCAGATACCGGGACAGGGGGCAGGCGAGCAGTACTTC. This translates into CASSQIPGQGAGEQYF.

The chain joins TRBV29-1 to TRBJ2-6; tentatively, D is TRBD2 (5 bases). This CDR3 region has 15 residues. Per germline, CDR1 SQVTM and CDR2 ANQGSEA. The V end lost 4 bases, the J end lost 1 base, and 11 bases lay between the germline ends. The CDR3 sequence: CSVGGLGSGANVLTF. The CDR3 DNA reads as TGCAGCGTTGGCGGGTTGGGATCTGGGGCCAACGTCCTGACTTTC.

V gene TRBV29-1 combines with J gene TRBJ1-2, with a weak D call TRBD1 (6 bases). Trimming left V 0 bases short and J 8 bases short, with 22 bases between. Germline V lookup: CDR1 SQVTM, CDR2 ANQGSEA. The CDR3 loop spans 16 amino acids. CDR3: CSVEEVSTRGSGGYTF. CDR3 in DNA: TGCAGCGTTGAAGAGGTTTCGACCAGGGGTTCGGGGGGCTACACCTTC.

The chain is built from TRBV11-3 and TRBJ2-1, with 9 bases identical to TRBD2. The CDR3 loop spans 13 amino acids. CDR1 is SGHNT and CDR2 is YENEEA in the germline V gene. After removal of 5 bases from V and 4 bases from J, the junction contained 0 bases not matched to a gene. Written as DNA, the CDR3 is TGTGCCAGCAGCCTAGCGGGGTACAATGAGCAGTTCTTC. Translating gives CASSLAGYNEQFF.

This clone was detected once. CDR3 residues: CASADSNQPQHF. Here the CDR3 DNA reads TGTGCCAGTGCAGATAGCAATCAGCCCCAGCATTTT. The rearrangement joins TRBV19 to TRBJ1-5; D ambiguous. V lost 8 bases, J lost 0 bases, and 5 bases lay in between. The CDR3 sequence is 12 residues long. Germline CDR1 LNHDA, CDR2 SQIVND (reference sequence).

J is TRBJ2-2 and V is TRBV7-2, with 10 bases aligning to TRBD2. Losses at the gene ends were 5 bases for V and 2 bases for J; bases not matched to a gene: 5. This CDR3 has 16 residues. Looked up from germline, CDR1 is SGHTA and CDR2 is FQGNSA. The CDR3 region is CASSPGLADNTGELFF. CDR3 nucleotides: TGTGCCAGCAGCCCCGGACTAGCGGACAACACCGGGGAGCTGTTTTTT. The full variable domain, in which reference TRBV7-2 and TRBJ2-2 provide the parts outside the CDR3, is GAGVSQSPSNKVTEKGKDVELRCDPISGHTALYWYRQSLGQGLEFLIYFQGNSAPDKSGLPSDRFSAERTGGSVSTLTIQRTQQEDSAVYLCASSPGLADNTGELFFGEGSRLTVL.